Listed below are T cell receptor beta chains from one sample, sequenced in a study of T cells after yellow fever vaccination. TCRdb fed the 5' RACE reads into MiXCR, producing one record per CDR3 protein. This table holds 300,000 to 400,000 distinct CDR3 sequences, almost 4% found once. Material: PBMCs, obtained 5 days after the yellow fever booster vaccination. The source of these receptors is a man in his late teens or twenties who received the YFV17D yellow fever vaccine. Both conserved end residues are part of each CDR3. Fields, in order: J gene, V gene, clone size, D gene, CDR3 protein, CDR3 DNA. D genes are given only for firm matches. The size field is filled for only some rows; it gives once, few, many or a size class.

TRBJ1-2	TRBV5-1	few	NA	CASSLEGRMNYGYTF	TGCGCCAGCAGCTTGGAAGGCAGGATGAACTATGGCTACACCTTC
TRBJ2-1	TRBV20-1	few	TRBD2	CSAKPGLAGAAYNEQFF	TGCAGTGCTAAACCGGGACTAGCGGGGGCCGCCTACAATGAGCAGTTCTTC
TRBJ2-1	TRBV29-1	NA	NA	CSVDGVYNEQFF	TGCAGCGTGGACGGGGTCTACAATGAGCAGTTCTTC
TRBJ2-1	TRBV5-1	NA	TRBD1	CASSSTGANEEFF	TGCGCCAGCAGTTCCACAGGGGCCAATGAGGAGTTCTTC
TRBJ1-5	TRBV20-1	few	NA	CSARSDLNQPQHF	TGCAGTGCTAGAAGCGATCTCAATCAGCCCCAGCATTTT
TRBJ2-1	TRBV13	many	NA	CASSSSNEQFF	TGTGCCAGCAGCTCTAGCAATGAGCAGTTCTTC
TRBJ1-3	TRBV12-3/TRBV12-4	few	NA	CASSLLRGGNTIYF	TGTGCCAGCAGTCTCCTGCGGGGAGGAAACACCATATATTTT
TRBJ1-2	TRBV5-6	NA	NA	CASSLGAGEGYGYTF	TGTGCCAGCAGCTTGGGGGCAGGGGAAGGATATGGCTACACCTTC
TRBJ2-1	TRBV12-3/TRBV12-4	many	NA	CASSFSLSSYNEQFF	TGTGCCAGCAGTTTTTCTCTGAGCTCCTACAATGAGCAGTTCTTC
TRBJ2-1	TRBV11-2	NA	TRBD2	CASETSRTSGVSEQFF	TGTGCCAGCGAGACCAGTAGGACTAGCGGGGTTAGTGAGCAGTTCTTC
TRBJ2-4	TRBV9	many	TRBD1	CASSVGEGTGDIQYF	TGTGCCAGCAGCGTAGGGGAGGGGACAGGGGACATTCAGTACTTC
TRBJ2-7	TRBV4-3	NA	TRBD2	CASSQSPVGGSARQYF	TGCGCCAGCAGCCAAAGTCCGGTCGGGGGGAGCGCGAGGCAGTACTTC
TRBJ2-7	TRBV29-1	many	TRBD1	CSVVGQVDEQYF	TGCAGCGTTGTAGGACAGGTGGACGAGCAGTACTTC
TRBJ2-7	TRBV5-1	NA	TRBD1	CASSLSPTGVYEQYF	TGCGCCAGCAGCTTGTCCCCGACAGGGGTCTACGAGCAGTACTTC
TRBJ2-1	TRBV9	few	NA	CASSVSTQQYNEQFF	TGTGCCAGCAGCGTATCTACCCAACAATACAATGAGCAGTTCTTC
TRBJ2-7	TRBV20-1	many	TRBD1	CSARDLGQGIYEQYF	TGCAGTGCTAGAGATCTCGGACAGGGTATCTACGAGCAGTACTTC
TRBJ2-3	TRBV7-2	many	TRBD2	CASSPDSGGVEADTQYF	TGTGCCAGCAGCCCTGACAGCGGGGGGGTCGAAGCAGATACGCAGTATTTT
TRBJ2-1	TRBV5-4	few	TRBD2	CASRKGTSGVHSYNEQFF	TGTGCCAGCAGGAAAGGGACTAGCGGGGTACACTCCTACAATGAGCAGTTCTTC
TRBJ2-5	TRBV5-4	NA	NA	CASRYNRAETQYF	TGTGCCAGCAGGTACAACAGGGCGGAGACCCAGTACTTC
TRBJ1-1	TRBV12-3/TRBV12-4	NA	NA	CASSTRHRNTEAFF	TGTGCCAGCAGTACTCGACACCGGAACACTGAAGCTTTCTTT
TRBJ1-5	TRBV19	NA	TRBD1	CASSSQGTGGQPQHF	TGTGCCAGTAGTTCCCAAGGGACAGGAGGACAGCCCCAGCATTTT
TRBJ2-7	TRBV5-1	many	NA	CASSLAGYSYEQYF	TGCGCCAGCAGCTTAGCAGGCTACTCCTACGAGCAGTACTTC
TRBJ2-5	TRBV10-3	many	TRBD1	CASNRGLEETQYF	TGTGCCTCAAACAGGGGGTTAGAAGAGACCCAGTACTTC
TRBJ2-3	TRBV7-2	many	NA	CASSSRLSNTDTQYF	TGTGCCAGCAGCTCCCGACTGTCTAACACAGATACGCAGTATTTT
TRBJ1-4	TRBV7-2	few	NA	CASSLNPNEKLFF	TGTGCCAGCAGCTTAAACCCTAATGAAAAACTGTTTTTT
TRBJ2-3	TRBV4-3	many	TRBD2	CASSQASGGKDTQYF	TGCGCCAGCAGCCAAGCCTCGGGGGGGAAAGATACGCAGTATTTT
TRBJ1-1	TRBV7-8	NA	NA	CASSSLAGGGGSTEAFF	TGTGCCAGCAGCTCCCTGGCCGGGGGAGGGGGATCAACTGAAGCTTTCTTT
TRBJ2-6	TRBV5-1	NA	NA	CASSLQAGFSGANVLTF	TGCGCCAGCAGCTTGCAGGCAGGCTTCTCTGGGGCCAACGTCCTGACTTTC
TRBJ2-5	TRBV20-1	NA	NA	CSAREPGWKETQYF	TGCAGTGCTAGAGAACCAGGGTGGAAAGAGACCCAGTACTTC
TRBJ2-3	TRBV24-1	many	TRBD1	CATSGQGITDTQYF	TGTGCCACCAGTGGACAGGGGATCACAGATACGCAGTATTTT
TRBJ2-5	TRBV5-4	few	TRBD2	CAAASGGFQETQYF	TGTGCCGCCGCCAGCGGGGGTTTCCAAGAGACCCAGTACTTC
TRBJ1-1	TRBV20-1	many	TRBD1	CSAKGQGANTEAFF	TGCAGTGCCAAGGGACAGGGGGCGAACACTGAAGCTTTCTTT